The source of this T cell receptor (beta chain) is a study of beta chain features in type 1 diabetes. Study details: The patient and healthy donor groups were comparable for age, gender and cell yields. Study outcomes and limitations: A PCR bias possibly favoring shorter templates would apply equally to patients and controls. Any HLA-type effect on TCRB rearrangement remained unresolved here.

CDR3 length equals 14 residues. Germline CDR1 is SGHRS and CDR2 is YFSETQ. V dropped 5 bases and J dropped 2 bases, with 13 bases sitting between them. Remarks on this clone: As yet, its antigen is unknown.

Every isolated RNA sample was fully reverse transcribed, so sequencing captured expressed TCRB transcripts. Method: immunoSEQ multiplex PCR; TCRdb's copy keeps in-frame clones and lacks some. The repertoire has some 220,000 clones, roughly 11% of them found once; the top ten carry 1% to 1.5%. The chain joins TRBV5-1 to TRBJ2-5; D call uncertain. Sequences were obtained from central memory CD4+ T cells from blood. This TCR came from a man younger than 30 in good health. This chain's CDR3 is CASRKVGIQETQYF. In DNA, the CDR3 is TGCGCCAGCAGAAAGGTGGGGATACAAGAGACCCAGTACTTC. Based on the CDR3 plus reference TRBV5-1 and TRBJ2-5, the full variable domain is KAGVTQTPRYLIKTRGQQVTLSCSPISGHRSVSWYQQTPGQGLQFLFEYFSETQRNKGNFPGRFSGRQFSNSRSEMNVSTLELGDSALYLCASRKVGIQETQYFGPGTRLLVL.